The present entry profiles one T cell receptor beta chain with its context. The antigen is not known. This entry comes from a study of T cells in Graves' hyperthyroidism and ophthalmopathy. Overall study findings and caveats: Most expanded thyroid clonotypes above 0.001 also appeared in blood.

TCR beta CDR3 regions were amplified from RNA transcripts. First-round RT-PCR targeting the TCR CDR3 was performed with the HTBI primer set. TCRdb ran MiXCR on the multiplex PCR reads and lists one entry per CDR3 protein. This sample has about 480,000 distinct CDR3 sequences, with about 22% found just once. V lost 1 base, J lost 5 bases, and 11 bases lay in between. The CDR3 runs to 14 residues. CDR1 and CDR2 (germline): PRHDT, FYEKMQ (reference sequence). The study included ophthalmopathy patients with Clinical Activity Score at least 3, NOSPECS grade at least 4 and duration under 3 months. Diagnoses were established using clinical symptoms, serum thyroxine and TRAb, thyroid ultrasound and orbital computed tomography. Fresh 10 ml peripheral blood yielded PBMCs.

The sample comprised blood. This chain links TRBV13 with TRBJ1-1; D unclear. The source of this sequence is a woman aged 65 to 85 with Graves' ophthalmopathy. CDR3 nucleotides: TGTGCCAGCAGCTTAGTGGGGAGGGCAACTGAAGCTTTCTTT. This translates into CASSLVGRATEAFF.